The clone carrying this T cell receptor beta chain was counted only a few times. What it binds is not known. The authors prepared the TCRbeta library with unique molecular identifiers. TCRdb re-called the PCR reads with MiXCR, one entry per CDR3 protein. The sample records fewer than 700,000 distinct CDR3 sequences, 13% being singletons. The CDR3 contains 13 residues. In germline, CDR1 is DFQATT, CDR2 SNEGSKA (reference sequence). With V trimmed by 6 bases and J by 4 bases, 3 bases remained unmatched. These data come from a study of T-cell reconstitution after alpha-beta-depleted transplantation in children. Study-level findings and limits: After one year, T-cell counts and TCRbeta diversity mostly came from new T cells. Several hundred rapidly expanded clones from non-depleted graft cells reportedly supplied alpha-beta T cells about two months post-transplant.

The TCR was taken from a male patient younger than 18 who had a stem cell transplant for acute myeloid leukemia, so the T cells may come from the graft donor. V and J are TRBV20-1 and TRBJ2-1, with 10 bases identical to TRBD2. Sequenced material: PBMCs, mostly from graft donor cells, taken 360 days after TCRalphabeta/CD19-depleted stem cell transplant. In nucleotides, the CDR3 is TGCAGTGCCCTAGCGGGAGCATACAATGAGCAGTTCTTC. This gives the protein CSALAGAYNEQFF.